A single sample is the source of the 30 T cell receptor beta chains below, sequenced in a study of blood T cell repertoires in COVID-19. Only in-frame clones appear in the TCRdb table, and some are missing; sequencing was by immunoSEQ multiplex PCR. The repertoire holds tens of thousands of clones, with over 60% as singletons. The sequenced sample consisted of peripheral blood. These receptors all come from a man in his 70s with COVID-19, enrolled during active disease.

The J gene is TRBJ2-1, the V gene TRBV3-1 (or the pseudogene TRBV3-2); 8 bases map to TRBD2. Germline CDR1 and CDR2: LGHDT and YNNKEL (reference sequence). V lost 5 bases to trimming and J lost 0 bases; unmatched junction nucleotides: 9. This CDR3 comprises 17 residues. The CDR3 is CASSKPFAGGSYNEQFF. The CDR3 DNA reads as TGTGCCAGCAGCAAACCTTTCGCGGGAGGCTCCTACAATGAGCAGTTCTTC.

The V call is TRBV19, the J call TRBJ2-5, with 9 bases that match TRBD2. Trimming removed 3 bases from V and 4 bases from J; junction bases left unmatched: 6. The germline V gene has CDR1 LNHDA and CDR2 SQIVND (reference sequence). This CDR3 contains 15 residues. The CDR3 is CASSIGPSGTETQYF. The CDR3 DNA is TGTGCCAGTAGTATTGGACCTAGCGGGACAGAGACCCAGTACTTC.

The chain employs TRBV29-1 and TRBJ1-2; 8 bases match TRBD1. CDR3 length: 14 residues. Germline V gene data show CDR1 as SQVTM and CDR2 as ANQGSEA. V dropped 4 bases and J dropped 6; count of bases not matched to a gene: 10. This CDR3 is CSVGPGQVMNGYTF. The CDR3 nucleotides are TGCAGCGTTGGACCGGGACAGGTTATGAATGGCTACACCTTC.

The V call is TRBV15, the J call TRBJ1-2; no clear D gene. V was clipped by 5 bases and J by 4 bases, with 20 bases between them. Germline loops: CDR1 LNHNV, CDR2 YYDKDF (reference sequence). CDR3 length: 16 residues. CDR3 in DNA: TGTGCCACCAGCCGCGCCGGGAGCGAGGGAACCTATGGCTACACCTTC. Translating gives CATSRAGSEGTYGYTF.

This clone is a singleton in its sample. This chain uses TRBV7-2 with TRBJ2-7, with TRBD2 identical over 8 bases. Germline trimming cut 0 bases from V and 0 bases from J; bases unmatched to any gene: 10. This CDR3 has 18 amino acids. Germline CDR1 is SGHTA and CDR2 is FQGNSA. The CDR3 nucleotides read TGTGCCAGCAGCTTAGCCGGACCGCTAGCGGGCAGCTCCTACGAGCAGTACTTC. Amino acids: CASSLAGPLAGSSYEQYF.

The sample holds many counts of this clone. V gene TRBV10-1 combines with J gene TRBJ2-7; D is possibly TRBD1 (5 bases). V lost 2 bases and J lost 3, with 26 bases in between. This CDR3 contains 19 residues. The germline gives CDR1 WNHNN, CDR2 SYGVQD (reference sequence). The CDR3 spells CASSELRGLQTAVFYEQYF. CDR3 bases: TGCGCCAGCAGTGAGCTTAGGGGTCTCCAGACGGCCGTATTCTACGAGCAGTACTTC.

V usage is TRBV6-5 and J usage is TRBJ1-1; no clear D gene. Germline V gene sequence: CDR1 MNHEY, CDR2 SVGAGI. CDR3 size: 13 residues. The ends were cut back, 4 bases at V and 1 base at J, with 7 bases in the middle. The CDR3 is CASSSPGNTEAFF. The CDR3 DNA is TGTGCCAGCAGTTCCCCAGGGAACACTGAAGCTTTCTTT.

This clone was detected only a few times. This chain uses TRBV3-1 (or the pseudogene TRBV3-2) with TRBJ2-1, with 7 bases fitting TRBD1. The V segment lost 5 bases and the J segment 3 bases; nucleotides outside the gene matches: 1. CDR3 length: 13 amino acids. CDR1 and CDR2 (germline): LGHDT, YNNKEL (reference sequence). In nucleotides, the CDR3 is TGTGCCAGCAGCTGGGACAGCTACAATGAGCAGTTCTTC. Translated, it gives CASSWDSYNEQFF.

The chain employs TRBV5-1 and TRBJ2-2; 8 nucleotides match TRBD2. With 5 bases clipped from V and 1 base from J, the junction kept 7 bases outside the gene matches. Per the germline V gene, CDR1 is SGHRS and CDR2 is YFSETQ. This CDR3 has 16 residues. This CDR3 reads CASRFSGTKNTGELFF. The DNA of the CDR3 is TGCGCCAGCAGGTTTAGCGGGACTAAGAACACCGGGGAGCTGTTTTTT. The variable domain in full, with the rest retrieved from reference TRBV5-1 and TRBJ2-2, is KAGVTQTPRYLIKTRGQQVTLSCSPISGHRSVSWYQQTPGQGLQFLFEYFSETQRNKGNFPGRFSGRQFSNSRSEMNVSTLELGDSALYLCASRFSGTKNTGELFFGEGSRLTVL.

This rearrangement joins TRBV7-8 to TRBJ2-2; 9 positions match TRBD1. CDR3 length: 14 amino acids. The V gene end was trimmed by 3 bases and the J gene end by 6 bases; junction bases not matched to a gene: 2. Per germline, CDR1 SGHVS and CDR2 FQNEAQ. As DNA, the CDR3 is TGTGCCAGCAGCTTCCGACAGGGGGCCGGGGAGCTGTTTTTT. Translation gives CASSFRQGAGELFF.

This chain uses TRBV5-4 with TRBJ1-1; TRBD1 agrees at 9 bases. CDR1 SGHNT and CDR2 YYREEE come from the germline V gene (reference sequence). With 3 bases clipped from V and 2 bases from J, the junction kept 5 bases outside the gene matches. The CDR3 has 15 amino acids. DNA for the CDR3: TGTGCCAGCAGCTCCTTACAGGGGGCAAACACTGAAGCTTTCTTT. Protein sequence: CASSSLQGANTEAFF.

The CDR3 region is CAIRASLGGTGELFF. Written as DNA, the CDR3 is TGTGCCATCAGAGCGTCGCTAGGCGGCACCGGGGAGCTGTTTTTT. This chain uses TRBV10-3 with TRBJ2-2; D is unclear. CDR1 is ENHRY and CDR2 is SYGVKD in the germline V gene. V lost 6 bases, J lost 4 bases, and 15 bases lay in between. CDR3 length: 15 amino acids.

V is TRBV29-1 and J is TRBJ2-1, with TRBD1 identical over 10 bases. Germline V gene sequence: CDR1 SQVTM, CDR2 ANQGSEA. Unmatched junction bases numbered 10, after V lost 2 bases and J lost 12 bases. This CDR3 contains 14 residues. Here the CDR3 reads CSVERDRGPVGQFF. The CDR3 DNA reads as TGCAGCGTTGAACGGGACAGGGGACCTGTCGGGCAGTTCTTC.

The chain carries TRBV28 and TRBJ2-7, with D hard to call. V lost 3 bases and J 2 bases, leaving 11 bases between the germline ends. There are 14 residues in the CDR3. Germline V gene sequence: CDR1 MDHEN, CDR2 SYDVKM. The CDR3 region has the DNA TGTGCCAGCAGTTTGGGCTTATACCCCTACGAGCAGTACTTC. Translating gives CASSLGLYPYEQYF.

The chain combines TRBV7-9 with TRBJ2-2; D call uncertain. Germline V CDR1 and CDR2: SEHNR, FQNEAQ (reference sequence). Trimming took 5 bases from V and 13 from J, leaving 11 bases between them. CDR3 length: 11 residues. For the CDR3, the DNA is TGTGCCAGCAGCACGACTGGTGGGCTGTTTTTT. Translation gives CASSTTGGLFF.

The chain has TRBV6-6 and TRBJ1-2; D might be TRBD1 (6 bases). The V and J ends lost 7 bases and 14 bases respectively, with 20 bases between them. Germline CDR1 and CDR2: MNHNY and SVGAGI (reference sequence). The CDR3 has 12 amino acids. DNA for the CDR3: TGTGCCAGCAACCCTCCAGGGGAGTCTTCTACCTTC. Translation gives CASNPPGESSTF.

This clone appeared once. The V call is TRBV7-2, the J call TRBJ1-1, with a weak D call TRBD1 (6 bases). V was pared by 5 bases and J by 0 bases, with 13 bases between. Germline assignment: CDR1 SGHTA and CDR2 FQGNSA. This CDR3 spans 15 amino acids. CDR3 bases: TGTGCCAGCAGCCCTATACAGGGTATGAACACTGAAGCTTTCTTT. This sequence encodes CASSPIQGMNTEAFF.

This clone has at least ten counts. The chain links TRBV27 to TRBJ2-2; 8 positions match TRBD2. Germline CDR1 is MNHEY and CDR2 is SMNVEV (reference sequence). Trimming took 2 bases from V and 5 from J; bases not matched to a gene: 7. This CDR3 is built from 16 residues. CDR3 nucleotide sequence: TGTGCCAGCAGTTTACGAAGCGGGAGTAGGACCGGGGAGCTGTTTTTT. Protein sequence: CASSLRSGSRTGELFF.

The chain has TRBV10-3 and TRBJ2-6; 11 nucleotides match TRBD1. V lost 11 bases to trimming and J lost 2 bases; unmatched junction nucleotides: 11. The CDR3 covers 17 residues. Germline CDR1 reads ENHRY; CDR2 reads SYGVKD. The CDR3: CAAAPGQGEAGANVLTF. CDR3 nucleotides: TGTGCCGCCGCGCCGGGACAGGGGGAAGCTGGGGCCAACGTCCTGACTTTC.

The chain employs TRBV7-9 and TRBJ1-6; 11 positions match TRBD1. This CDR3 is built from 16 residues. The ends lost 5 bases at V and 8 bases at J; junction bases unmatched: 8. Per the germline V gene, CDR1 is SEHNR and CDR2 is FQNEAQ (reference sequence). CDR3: CASSPGTGGVDSPLHF. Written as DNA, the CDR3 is TGTGCCAGCAGCCCGGGGACAGGGGGGGTCGATTCACCCCTCCACTTT.

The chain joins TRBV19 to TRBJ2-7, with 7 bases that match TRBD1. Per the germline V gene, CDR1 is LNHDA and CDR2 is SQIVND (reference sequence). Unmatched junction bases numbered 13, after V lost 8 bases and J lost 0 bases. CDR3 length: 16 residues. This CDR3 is CASSPLWTGDSYEQYF. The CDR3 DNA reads TGTGCCAGTTCTCCCCTTTGGACAGGCGACTCCTACGAGCAGTACTTC.

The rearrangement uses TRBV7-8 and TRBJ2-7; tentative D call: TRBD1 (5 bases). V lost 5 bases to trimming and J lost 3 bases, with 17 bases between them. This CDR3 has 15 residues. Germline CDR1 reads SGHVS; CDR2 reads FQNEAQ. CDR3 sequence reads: CASSPRTNRNYEQYF. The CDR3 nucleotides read TGTGCCAGCAGCCCAAGAACAAACAGGAACTACGAGCAGTACTTC.

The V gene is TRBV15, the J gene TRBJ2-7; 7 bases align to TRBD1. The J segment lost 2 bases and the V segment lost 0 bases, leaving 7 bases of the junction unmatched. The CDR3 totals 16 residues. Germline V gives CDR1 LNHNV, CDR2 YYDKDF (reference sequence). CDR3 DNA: TGTGCCACCAGCAGAGATAGGGCAGGGGGAACCTACGAGCAGTACTTC. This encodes CATSRDRAGGTYEQYF.

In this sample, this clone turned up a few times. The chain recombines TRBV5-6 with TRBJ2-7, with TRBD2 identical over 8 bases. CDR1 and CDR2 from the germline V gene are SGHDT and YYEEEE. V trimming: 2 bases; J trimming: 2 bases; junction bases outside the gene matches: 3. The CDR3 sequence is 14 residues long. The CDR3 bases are TGTGCCAGCAGCTTTACTAGCGGAACCTACGAGCAGTACTTC. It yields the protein CASSFTSGTYEQYF. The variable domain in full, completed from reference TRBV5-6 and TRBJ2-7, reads DAGVTQSPTHLIKTRGQQVTLRCSPKSGHDTVSWYQQALGQGPQFIFQYYEEEERQRGNFPDRFSGHQFPNYSSELNVNALLLGDSALYLCASSFTSGTYEQYFGPGTRLTVT.

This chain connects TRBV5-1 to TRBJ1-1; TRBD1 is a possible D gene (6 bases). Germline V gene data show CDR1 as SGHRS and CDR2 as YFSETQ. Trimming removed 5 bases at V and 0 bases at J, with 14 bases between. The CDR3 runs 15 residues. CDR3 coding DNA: TGCGCCAGCAGTTTTCAGGGGAGAATGAACACTGAAGCTTTCTTT. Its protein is CASSFQGRMNTEAFF.

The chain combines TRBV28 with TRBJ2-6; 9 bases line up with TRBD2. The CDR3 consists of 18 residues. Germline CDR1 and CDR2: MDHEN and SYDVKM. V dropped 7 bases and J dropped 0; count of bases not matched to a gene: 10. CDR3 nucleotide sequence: TGTGCCAGCAACCTCGGACTAGCGACAATCTCTGGGGCCAACGTCCTGACTTTC. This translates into CASNLGLATISGANVLTF.

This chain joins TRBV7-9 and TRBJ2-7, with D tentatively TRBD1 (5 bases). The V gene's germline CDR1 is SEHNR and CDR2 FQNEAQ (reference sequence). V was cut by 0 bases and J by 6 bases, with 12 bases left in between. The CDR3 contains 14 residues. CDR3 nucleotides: TGTGCCAGCAGCTTAGCAGGGGTCCCGGGCGAGCAGTACTTC. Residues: CASSLAGVPGEQYF. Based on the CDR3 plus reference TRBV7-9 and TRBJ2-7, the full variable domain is DTGVSQNPRHKITKRGQNVTFRCDPISEHNRLYWYRQTLGQGPEFLTYFQNEAQLEKSRLLSDRFSAERPKGSFSTLEIQRTEQGDSAMYLCASSLAGVPGEQYFGPGTRLTVT.

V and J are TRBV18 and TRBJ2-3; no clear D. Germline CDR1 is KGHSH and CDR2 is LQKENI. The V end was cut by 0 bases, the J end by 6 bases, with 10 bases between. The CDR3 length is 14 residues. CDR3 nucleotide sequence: TGTGCCAGCTCACCACCGGCCTCGTTGGATACGCAGTATTTT. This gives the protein CASSPPASLDTQYF.

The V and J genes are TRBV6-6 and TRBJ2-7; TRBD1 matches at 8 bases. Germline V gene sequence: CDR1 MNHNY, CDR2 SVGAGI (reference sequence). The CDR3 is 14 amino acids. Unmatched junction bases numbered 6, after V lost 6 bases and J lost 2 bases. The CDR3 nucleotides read TGTGCCAGCAGGGGGGACAGGAGGCCCTACGAGCAGTACTTC. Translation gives CASRGDRRPYEQYF.

CDR3 sequence reads: CASSYTSGNNEQFF. The CDR3 bases are TGTGCCAGCAGCTATACTAGCGGGAACAATGAGCAGTTCTTC. The chain couples TRBV7-2 to TRBJ2-1; 10 nucleotides match TRBD2. The CDR3 loop spans 14 amino acids. Germline CDR1 is SGHTA and CDR2 is FQGNSA. With 4 bases clipped from V and 5 bases from J, the junction kept 2 bases outside the gene matches.